A selection of T cell receptor beta chains follows, all from one sample in a study of read filtering for tumor transcriptome and immune sequencing. TCRdb analysed the reads with MiXCR anew, one entry per CDR3 protein. The sample lists more than 45,000 distinct CDR3 sequences, approximately 19% occurring once. Sequenced input: a population of CD138-negative cells sorted from bone marrow. The receptors shown here come from a donor aged 40 or over with multiple myeloma. CDR3s include the opening cysteine and the closing phenylalanine or tryptophan.

V	J	CDR3
TRBV11-2	TRBJ2-1	CAGSSRTSGRDNEQSF
TRBV19	TRBJ2-2	CASIGLLGGSNTGELFF
TRBV5-1	TRBJ2-1	CASSVGLAGGGEQFF
TRBV19	TRBJ1-1	CASSKWDTEAFF
TRBV28	TRBJ1-1	CASSFAPRGQRAFF
TRBV19	TRBJ2-2	CASRPDRGVRTGELFF
TRBV20-1	TRBJ2-1	CSARDRDRGFNEQFF
TRBV7-2	TRBJ1-2	CASSLAGDGYTF
TRBV28	TRBJ2-1	CASSRGGLAGTNEQFF
TRBV29-1	TRBJ2-3	CSVADSGGADTQYF
TRBV4-2	TRBJ2-5	CASSQDSLRAGQETQYF
TRBV12-3/TRBV12-4	TRBJ2-1	CAISLEGGGEQFF
TRBV5-1	TRBJ1-1	CASSLEPWASEAFF
TRBV28	TRBJ1-2	CASTSSRGRNGYTF
TRBV18	TRBJ1-5	CASSPKAGEAYQHF
TRBV11-2	TRBJ2-1	CASRPGRRSVVEQFF